This T cell receptor beta chain stems from a study of shared clonotypes between healthy human individuals. This table comes from immunoSEQ multiplex PCR, and its TCRdb copy is limited to in-frame clones, with some not included. The table records around 2,000,000 clones, approximately 95% of them present only once. Trimming cost V 1 base and J 9 bases; bases outside gene matches: 4. CDR1 and CDR2 (germline): SGDLS, YYNGEE. This CDR3 spans 13 amino acids. Naive CD8 cells were CD45RO-negative, positively selected for CCR7, excluding terminally differentiated effector memory CD45RA+ cells. The sequence was obtained from a man between 18 and 35 years old in good health. The V call is TRBV9, the J call TRBJ2-1; 7 positions match TRBD1. The sample taken for sequencing was naive CD8+ T cells sorted from blood. The chain's CDR3 is CASSVQWTGEQFF. Here the CDR3 DNA reads TGTGCCAGCAGCGTACAATGGACAGGTGAGCAGTTCTTC. Full variable domain (remainder filled in from reference TRBV9 and TRBJ2-1): DSGVTQTPKHLITATGQRVTLRCSPRSGDLSVYWYQQSLDQGLQFLIQYYNGEERAKGNILERFSAQQFPDLHSELNLSSLELGDSALYFCASSVQWTGEQFFGPGTRLTVL.